Each of the 11 T cell receptor beta chains below was sequenced from the same sample in a study of tumor-infiltrating lymphocytes in localized non-small cell lung cancer. Produced via immunoSEQ multiplex PCR; TCRdb's table is partial and in-frame only. In the table there are fewer than 20,000 clones, roughly 69% of which are singletons. Sequenced material: lung tumor tissue. All receptors come from a human donor with non-small cell lung cancer.

The chain combines TRBV27 with TRBJ2-1; 8 nucleotides agree with TRBD2. With V trimmed by 1 base and J by 4 bases, 15 bases remained unmatched. The CDR3 has 19 amino acids. Germline CDR1 MNHEY, CDR2 SMNVEV (reference sequence). CDR3 nucleotides: TGTGCCAGCAGTTTATGGGCCCTCGGGCGGGAGGTGGCTTACAATGAGCAGTTCTTC. This codes for CASSLWALGREVAYNEQFF.

The CDR3 sequence: CASRRFPFGYEQYF. The DNA for the CDR3 is TGTGCCAGCAGGCGGTTCCCTTTCGGCTACGAGCAGTACTTC. The V and J genes are TRBV27 and TRBJ2-7, with D unresolved. The CDR3 spans 14 residues. Germline loops: CDR1 MNHEY, CDR2 SMNVEV (reference sequence). Trimming took off 6 bases at V and 3 bases at J, with 15 bases between the two ends.

CDR3 in amino acids: CASSRQGAWNTGELFF. The CDR3 bases are TGTGCCAGCAGCCGACAGGGGGCGTGGAACACCGGGGAGCTGTTTTTT. This chain joins TRBV7-2 and TRBJ2-2, with 10 nucleotides matching TRBD1. Trimming at V came to 5 bases and at J to 1 base, leaving 4 bases not matched to a gene. Germline V gene data show CDR1 as SGHTA and CDR2 as FQGNSA. The CDR3 contains 16 residues. Supplemented by reference TRBV7-2 and TRBJ2-2, the full variable domain reads GAGVSQSPSNKVTEKGKDVELRCDPISGHTALYWYRQSLGQGLEFLIYFQGNSAPDKSGLPSDRFSAERTGGSVSTLTIQRTQQEDSAVYLCASSRQGAWNTGELFFGEGSRLTVL.

J is TRBJ1-1 and V is TRBV19; D gene uncertain. The CDR3 has 13 residues. CDR1 is LNHDA, CDR2 SQIVND, per germline (reference sequence). Between the trimmed V and J ends, which lost 7 bases and 1 base, there was a span of 10 bases. CDR3 DNA: TGTGCCAGTACCCTGACGGGGAACACTGAAGCTTTCTTT. Protein product: CASTLTGNTEAFF.

This clone was seen a handful of times. The V and J genes are TRBV6-1 and TRBJ1-5, with D possibly being TRBD1 (6 bases). Germline loops: CDR1 MNHNS, CDR2 SASEGT. This CDR3 is built from 14 residues. V lost 4 bases, J lost 6 bases, and 13 bases lay in between. CDR3 sequence (DNA): TGTGCCAGCAGTGGGGCAGGGGTGTCTCAGCCCCAGCATTTT. Protein: CASSGAGVSQPQHF.

The rearrangement joins TRBV5-6 to TRBJ2-5; no clear D. Per the germline V gene, CDR1 is SGHDT and CDR2 is YYEEEE. Deletions cut 0 bases from V and 6 bases from J, with 12 bases between. This CDR3 spans 14 amino acids. In DNA form, the CDR3 reads TGTGCCAGCAGCTTGGGGCTAGGCCGGAAGACCCAGTACTTC. As protein: CASSLGLGRKTQYF.

This rearrangement joins TRBV12-5 to TRBJ1-4; a possible D gene is TRBD1 (5 bases). This CDR3 is built from 14 residues. CDR1 and CDR2 from the germline V gene are LGHNT and FRNRAP. Trimming removed 1 base at V and 8 bases at J, with 11 bases between. The CDR3 DNA follows: TGTGCTAGTGGTTTGGGGGACCCCGAGGAAAAACTGTTTTTT. Translated, it gives CASGLGDPEEKLFF.

The chain has TRBV11-2 and TRBJ2-7, with D possibly being TRBD1 (5 bases). V lost 2 bases and J 3 bases, leaving 11 bases between the germline ends. The V gene's germline CDR1 is SGHAT and CDR2 FQNNGV. The CDR3 extends over 14 amino acids. For the CDR3, the DNA is TGTGCCAGCAGCTTAAATGCAGGGAACTACGAGCAGTACTTC. It specifies CASSLNAGNYEQYF.

In this sample, this clone turned up once. This chain connects TRBV5-4 to TRBJ2-3, with TRBD2 matching over 8 bases. V gave up 3 bases and J gave up 4 bases; unmatched junction bases: 10. This CDR3 is built from 16 residues. Germline CDR1 reads SGHNT; CDR2 reads YYREEE (reference sequence). In nucleotides, the CDR3 is TGTGCCAGCAGCTCGGGAAGCGGGAGAAGATCAGATACGCAGTATTTT. This gives the protein CASSSGSGRRSDTQYF.

This chain joins TRBV10-2 and TRBJ2-5; D might be TRBD2 (5 bases). Trimming stripped 3 bases from V and 3 bases from J, with 14 bases between. This CDR3 is built from 15 residues. Germline CDR1 WSHSY, CDR2 SAAADI. This CDR3 is CASSDRAVGKETQYF. The DNA of the CDR3 is TGCGCCAGCAGTGATAGAGCGGTAGGAAAAGAGACCCAGTACTTC.

This chain uses TRBV4-3 with TRBJ2-1; TRBD1 is a possible D gene (5 bases). The CDR3 runs 19 residues. V was trimmed by 1 base and J by 8 bases, leaving 27 bases between them. Germline V gene lookup returns CDR1 LGHNA and CDR2 YSLEER. CDR3 DNA sequence: TGCGCCAGCAGCCAAGCGGCAGGGCGCCCATCACTCACGGGCCATGAGCAGTTCTTC. Amino acids: CASSQAAGRPSLTGHEQFF.